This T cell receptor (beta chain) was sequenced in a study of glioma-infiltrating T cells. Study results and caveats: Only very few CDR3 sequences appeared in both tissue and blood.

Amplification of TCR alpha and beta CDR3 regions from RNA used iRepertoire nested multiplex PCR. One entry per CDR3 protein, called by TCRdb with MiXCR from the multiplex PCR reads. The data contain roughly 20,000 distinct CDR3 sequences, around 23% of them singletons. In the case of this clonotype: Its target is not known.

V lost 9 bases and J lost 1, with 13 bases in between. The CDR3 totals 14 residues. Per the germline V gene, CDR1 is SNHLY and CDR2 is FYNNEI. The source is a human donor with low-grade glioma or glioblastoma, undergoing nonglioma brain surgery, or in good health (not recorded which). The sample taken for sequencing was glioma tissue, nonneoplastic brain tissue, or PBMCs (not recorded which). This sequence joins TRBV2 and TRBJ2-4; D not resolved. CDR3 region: CASGLDDAKNIQYF. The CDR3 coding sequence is TGTGCCAGTGGTCTCGACGATGCCAAAAACATTCAGTACTTC.